The rows below give T cell receptor beta chains drawn from one sample of a study of T-cell reconstitution after alpha-beta-depleted transplantation in children. One entry per CDR3 protein results from TCRdb running MiXCR on the PCR reads. Of 700,000 to 950,000 distinct CDR3 sequences in the sample, less than 20% are singletons; the top ten hold around 4.5%. This material consisted of PBMCs, mostly from graft donor cells, taken 360 days after TCRalphabeta/CD19-depleted stem cell transplant. These receptors all come from a male patient between 10 and 17 years old who had a stem cell transplant for acute lymphoblastic leukemia, so the T cells may come from the graft donor. The CDR3 runs from the conserved cysteine through the conserved F or W. A D gene is named only where the DNA matches it firmly. Some rows mark clone size as missing; the rest say once, few, many or name a class of expanded clone.

clone_size d_call j_call v_call cdr3_nt cdr3_aa
few TRBD2 TRBJ2-2 TRBV11-2 TGTGCCAGCAGCCGACTAGCGGGAGGCTTGACCGGGGAGCTGTTTTTT CASSRLAGGLTGELFF
- - TRBJ2-7 TRBV6-5 TGTGCCAGCAGTTACTCGCTACAACTAACCTACGAGCAGTACTTC CASSYSLQLTYEQYF
few - TRBJ1-2 TRBV7-2 TGTGCCAGCCCCCAAGGGGTCCGGGACTATGGCTACACCTTC CASPQGVRDYGYTF
- - TRBJ2-3 TRBV14 TGTGCCAGCAGCCGCCAAAAGCATGCCACAGATACGCAGTATTTT CASSRQKHATDTQYF
few - TRBJ1-2 TRBV12-3/TRBV12-4 TGTGCCAGCAGTAGCGACAGCCGCTATGGCTACACCTTC CASSSDSRYGYTF
- - TRBJ2-5 TRBV12-3/TRBV12-4 TGTGCCAGCAGCCAAAACAGTCAAGAGACCCAGTACTTC CASSQNSQETQYF
few TRBD1 TRBJ1-6 TRBV20-1 TGCAGTGCTAGAGCTACAGGGGGTTATTCACCCCTCCACTTT CSARATGGYSPLHF
- TRBD2 TRBJ2-5 TRBV7-3 TGTGCCAGCAGCTCCACTAGCGGCCACGGGGAGACCCAGTACTTC CASSSTSGHGETQYF
- TRBD1 TRBJ1-6 TRBV20-1 TGCAGTGCCAGGGAGGGGGCATCCTATAATTCACCCCTCCACTTT CSAREGASYNSPLHF
- - TRBJ2-1 TRBV20-1 TGCAGTGCTAGAGCTCTCTCCTACAATGAGCAGTTCTTC CSARALSYNEQFF
- TRBD2 TRBJ2-1 TRBV24-1 TGTGCCACCAGTGACGGACTAGCGGGAGGGCCAACTGAGCAGTTCTTC CATSDGLAGGPTEQFF
few TRBD1 TRBJ1-2 TRBV29-1 TGCAGCGTGGTTGGGACAGGGGCCCCCTATGGCTACACCTTC CSVVGTGAPYGYTF
many - TRBJ2-7 TRBV20-1 TGCAGTGCTAGAGCTAGCGCCTCCTACGAGCAGTACTTC CSARASASYEQYF
- - TRBJ1-1 TRBV29-1 TGCAGCGTTGATCACAGGCCTTCGAACACTGAAGCTTTCTTT CSVDHRPSNTEAFF
- TRBD1 TRBJ1-1 TRBV27 TGTGCCAGCAGTTTATGGGGGACAGGGGTGTGGACTGAAGCTTTCTTT CASSLWGTGVWTEAFF
- - TRBJ1-2 TRBV12-3/TRBV12-4 TGTGCCAGCAGTTTAAGGGCAGAATATGGCTACACCTTC CASSLRAEYGYTF
many TRBD1 TRBJ1-1 TRBV5-8 TGTGCCAGCAGCTTGTCACACAGGGGGAAGGCTGAAGCTTTCTTT CASSLSHRGKAEAFF
- - TRBJ2-4 TRBV12-3/TRBV12-4 TGTGCCAGCAGTTTACGTCAGGGTAGGGGAGCCAAAAACATTCAGTACTTC CASSLRQGRGAKNIQYF
many - TRBJ2-7 TRBV5-1 TGCGCCAGCAGCTTTGGGACCTACGAGCAGTACTTC CASSFGTYEQYF
- TRBD2 TRBJ2-1 TRBV12-3/TRBV12-4 TGTGCCAGCAGCCTCCCCTTGCGGGAGACCCACAATGAGCAGTTCTTC CASSLPLRETHNEQFF
- - TRBJ2-3 TRBV3-1 TGTGCCAGCAGCCAAGATTTCGGGGGATTGAGCACAGATACGCAGTATTTT CASSQDFGGLSTDTQYF
many TRBD2 TRBJ2-4 TRBV7-3 TGTGCCAGCAGCCCCCGGACTAGCTACATTCAGTACTTC CASSPRTSYIQYF
- TRBD2 TRBJ2-1 TRBV2 TGTGCCAGCAGTGAAGGGGGGGGTGGCTACAATGAGCAGTTCTTC CASSEGGGGYNEQFF
many - TRBJ1-2 TRBV6-5 TGTGCCAGCAGTAACGGGAGGGGCTTGTACTATGGCTACACCTTC CASSNGRGLYYGYTF
few - TRBJ2-3 TRBV11-2 TGTGCCAGCAGCTTAGATCCCGCGGGAGATACGCAGTATTTT CASSLDPAGDTQYF
- - TRBJ1-4 TRBV4-1 TGCGCCAGCGCCACAGGGACGGGGGCAACTAATGAAAAACTGTTTTTT CASATGTGATNEKLFF
few - TRBJ1-3 TRBV20-1 TGCAGTCAACGACACTCTGGAAACACCATATATTTT CSQRHSGNTIYF
- TRBD2 TRBJ2-7 TRBV18 TGTGCCAGCTCACCACCGGGACTAAGCTCCTACGAGCAGTACTTC CASSPPGLSSYEQYF
many - TRBJ1-1 TRBV6-5 TGTGCCAGCAGTTATCGGGGCAGGCAGAACACTGAAGCTTTCTTT CASSYRGRQNTEAFF
- TRBD2 TRBJ2-2 TRBV2 TGTGCCAGCAGTAAATTAGCGGGACGGGGCACCGGGGAGCTGTTTTTT CASSKLAGRGTGELFF
few - TRBJ2-1 TRBV20-1 TGCAGTGCTAGCGGTACAGGGCTCTTAGGGCTGTGGGGTGAGCAGTTCTTC CSASGTGLLGLWGEQFF
many TRBD1 TRBJ2-7 TRBV2 TGTGCCAGCAGTGTCTACAGGGGAGACTACGAGCAGTACTTC CASSVYRGDYEQYF
few TRBD2 TRBJ2-5 TRBV20-1 TGCAGTGCTACCGGGACTAGCGGGAAGGAGAAAGAGACCCAGTACTTC CSATGTSGKEKETQYF
many - TRBJ1-1 TRBV7-2 TGTGCCAGCAGCTTAGGCCTACTTGAAGCTTTCTTT CASSLGLLEAFF
few - TRBJ2-7 TRBV2 TGTGCCAACACGGGGCCTTCTACGTCGAGAGAGCAGTACTTC CANTGPSTSREQYF
- - TRBJ2-6 TRBV28 TGTGCCAGCAGTTTTACAGGGACTACTTATGGGGCCAACGTCCTGACTTTC CASSFTGTTYGANVLTF
few TRBD2 TRBJ2-7 TRBV5-1 TGCGCCAGCAGCTTTGGACTAGCGGACTCCTACGAGCAGTACTTC CASSFGLADSYEQYF
few - TRBJ1-5 TRBV20-1 TGCAGTGCTAGAGTCATGGGGGTGGGTCAGCCCCAGCATTTT CSARVMGVGQPQHF
many - TRBJ2-1 TRBV3-1 TGTGCCAGCAGCCTAGAGGAGGGCCTAGACGAGCAGTTCTTC CASSLEEGLDEQFF
few TRBD1 TRBJ1-2 TRBV11-2 TGTGCCAGCAGGACGAAAGGACAGGGTTCGGGGGGCTACACCTTC CASRTKGQGSGGYTF
- - TRBJ1-4 TRBV7-7 TGTGCCAGCAGCTTAGGGGACACGGGAAATGAAAAACTGTTTTTT CASSLGDTGNEKLFF
few - TRBJ2-3 TRBV10-3 TGTGCCATCAGTGAGTCTAGGGCTGTGGCAGATACGCAGTATTTT CAISESRAVADTQYF
few - TRBJ2-3 TRBV24-1 TGTGCCACCAGTGACCGGGGCTCTACGCGGGATACGCAGTATTTT CATSDRGSTRDTQYF
once TRBD2 TRBJ2-5 TRBV27 TGTGCCAGCAGTTTCGATGTGACTAGCTCACAAGAGACCCAGTACTTC CASSFDVTSSQETQYF
- - TRBJ2-1 TRBV12-3/TRBV12-4 TGTGCCAGCACCCCTCGGAATGAGCAGTTGTTC CASTPRNEQLF
- - TRBJ1-4 TRBV6-1 TGTGCCAGCAGTGGCCATTGGGCAACTAATGAAAAACTGTTTTTT CASSGHWATNEKLFF
few - TRBJ2-5 TRBV15 TGTGCCACCAGCAGAGGCCCAGCCTCGCAAGAGACCCAGTACTTC CATSRGPASQETQYF
few TRBD2 TRBJ2-3 TRBV25-1 TGTGCCAGCAGTGAATATCTTAGCGGGGTAACAGATACGCAGTATTTT CASSEYLSGVTDTQYF